The present T cell receptor beta chain was sequenced within a study of identifying expanded T cells in peripheral blood. Overall study findings and caveats: Across healthy donors, higher total template counts meant significantly greater approximately two-week count variance. Differentially abundant clones: around 1.2 between replicates, about 16 at roughly 2 weeks, around 20 at four.

During the collection period, no donor immune events like infections were recorded. The CDR3 length is 12 residues. The germline V gene has CDR1 SEHNR and CDR2 FQNEAQ (reference sequence). V gave up 3 bases and J gave up 5 bases, with 4 bases separating them. Turning to this clone: Its antigen remains unknown.

Data came from immunoSEQ multiplex PCR; TCRdb stores just in-frame clones and leaves some out. The data contain about 85,000 clones, around 89% of them singletons. The clonotype originates from a person aged 18 to 70 in good health. Sequences were obtained from blood. The chain couples TRBV7-9 to TRBJ2-2; no reliable D call. The CDR3 bases are TGTGCCAGCAGCTTGGGGACCGGGGAGCTGTTTTTT. Encoded protein: CASSLGTGELFF.